Listed here are 3 T cell receptor beta chains from one sample, sequenced in a study of blood T cell repertoires in COVID-19. Generated by immunoSEQ multiplex PCR, the TCRdb table keeps only in-frame clones and is missing some. The sample has about 260,000 clones; roughly 90% are singletons. Sequencing was carried out using peripheral blood. The receptor source for this set is a man aged 30 to 45 with active or convalescent COVID-19.

CDR3 DNA sequence: TGTGCCAGCAGCGTGGGACCACAGGGTACCTATGGCTACACCTTC. As protein: CASSVGPQGTYGYTF. V gene TRBV9 combines with J gene TRBJ1-2, with a tentative D call TRBD1 (6 bases). Trimming removed 2 bases from V and 4 bases from J, with 15 bases in between. Per the germline V gene, CDR1 is SGDLS and CDR2 is YYNGEE. The length of the CDR3 is 15 residues.

The rearrangement links TRBV13 to TRBJ1-2; the match to TRBD1 covers 9 bases. Germline loops: CDR1 PRHDT, CDR2 FYEKMQ (reference sequence). Trimming at V came to 5 bases and at J to 4 bases, leaving 14 bases not matched to a gene. This CDR3 spans 17 amino acids. The CDR3, as DNA: TGTGCCAGCAGCCCCCCCCGGGACAGGGTCAAAAGCTATGGCTACACCTTC. Translating gives CASSPPRDRVKSYGYTF. Looking up the rest from reference TRBV13 and TRBJ1-2 gives the full variable domain: AAGVIQSPRHLIKEKRETATLKCYPIPRHDTVYWYQQGPGQDPQFLISFYEKMQSDKGSIPDRFSAQQFSDYHSELNMSSLELGDSALYFCASSPPRDRVKSYGYTFGSGTRLTVV.

The CDR3 region is CASSPTTGVRELFF. Here the CDR3 DNA reads TGCGCCAGCAGCCCAACGACAGGCGTGAGAGAACTGTTTTTT. The rearrangement uses TRBV4-3 and TRBJ1-4; perhaps TRBD1 as D (6 bases). Germline V gene lookup returns CDR1 LGHNA and CDR2 YSLEER. There are 14 residues in the CDR3. Trimming shortened V by 4 bases and J by 12 bases, and 18 bases separated the two germline ends.